A selection of T cell receptor beta chains follows, all from one sample in a study of T cell changes during pregnancy in multiple sclerosis. Some clones are missing from TCRdb's copy, which holds only in-frame ones; the method was immunoSEQ multiplex PCR. The sample records fewer than 75,000 clones, over 75% being singletons. Sample: CD8+ T cells from peripheral blood mononuclear cells, taken before pregnancy. The receptors come from a female donor with multiple sclerosis, enrolled in a pregnancy study. The CDR3 runs from the conserved cysteine through the conserved F or W. Each record gives: D gene, J gene, CDR3 length, V gene, clone size, CDR3 protein, CDR3 DNA. The D gene is left open where the match is weak. Clone size appears in some rows only: once, few, many, or a class for an expanded clone.

>.|TRBJ2-1|16|TRBV27|once
CASSLLTGRQFNEQFF
TGTGCCAGCAGTCTCCTGACAGGGAGGCAATTCAATGAGCAGTTCTTC
>.|TRBJ1-3|14|TRBV9|.
CASSAAGVGNTIYF
TGTGCCAGCAGCGCAGCGGGCGTCGGAAACACCATATATTTT
>TRBD2|TRBJ2-1|15|TRBV9|.
CASSATRGGYNEQFF
TGTGCCAGCAGCGCCACGCGGGGGGGTTACAATGAGCAGTTCTTC
>TRBD1|TRBJ1-1|14|TRBV9|.
CASSARQGLRGAFF
TGTGCCAGCAGCGCTAGACAGGGGCTTCGTGGAGCTTTCTTT
>TRBD1|TRBJ1-5|19|TRBV5-6|.
CASSLAGGTGVEVNQPQHF
TGTGCCAGCAGCTTGGCCGGAGGGACAGGGGTTGAAGTCAATCAGCCCCAGCATTTT
>TRBD2|TRBJ2-2|15|TRBV6-4|.
CASRVAGGDTGELFF
TGTGCCAGCAGAGTAGCGGGGGGAGACACCGGGGAGCTGTTTTTT
>.|TRBJ1-2|13|TRBV18|.
CASSLDSNYGYTF
TGTGCCAGCTCACTGGACAGTAACTATGGCTACACCTTC
>.|TRBJ2-7|15|TRBV4-1|.
CASSQAAGSSYEQYF
TGCGCCAGCAGCCAAGCGGCGGGGAGCTCCTACGAGCAGTACTTC
>.|TRBJ2-5|14|TRBV27|.
CASSFAPSRETQYF
TGTGCCAGCAGTTTTGCCCCCTCCCGGGAGACCCAGTACTTC
>TRBD1|TRBJ1-5|15|TRBV6-5|.
CASRPQTGWDQPQHF
TGTGCCAGCAGACCCCAGACAGGGTGGGATCAGCCCCAGCATTTT
>TRBD1|TRBJ1-6|16|TRBV19|.
CASSIPGQGRDSPLHF
TGTGCCAGTAGTATCCCGGGACAGGGAAGGGATTCACCCCTCCACTTT
>.|TRBJ2-7|13|TRBV7-9|few
CASSPDISYEQYF
TGTGCCAGCAGCCCTGACATCTCCTACGAGCAGTACTTC
>.|TRBJ1-1|15|TRBV11-2|.
CASSLAPAGYTEAFF
TGTGCCAGCAGCCTAGCCCCCGCAGGGTACACTGAAGCTTTCTTT
>TRBD1|TRBJ2-1|16|TRBV9|.
CASSVGGQGFYNEQFF
TGTGCCAGCAGCGTAGGGGGACAGGGATTCTACAATGAGCAGTTCTTC
>TRBD2|TRBJ2-1|15|TRBV5-4|.
CASSLTSGGYNEQFF
TGTGCCAGCAGTTTGACTAGCGGGGGGTACAATGAGCAGTTCTTC
>.|TRBJ2-5|9|TRBV2|.
CASRETQYF
TGTGCCAGCCGGGAGACCCAGTACTTC
>TRBD1|TRBJ1-1|17|TRBV19|.
CATYSRGLGGLITEAFF
TGTGCCACCTACTCCAGGGGGCTGGGGGGATTAATCACTGAAGCTTTCTTT
>TRBD1|TRBJ2-5|13|TRBV6-5|.
CASIDRGQETQYF
TGTGCCAGCATCGACAGGGGCCAAGAGACCCAGTACTTC
>.|TRBJ2-7|14|TRBV27|.
CASSPSGRPDEQYF
TGTGCCAGCAGTCCCTCGGGTCGTCCGGACGAGCAGTACTTC
>TRBD1|TRBJ1-1|14|TRBV7-9|once
CASSADFRDSEAFF
TGTGCCAGCAGCGCAGACTTCCGGGACAGTGAAGCTTTCTTT
>.|TRBJ2-7|15|TRBV27|.
CASSLLGEAGSEQYF
TGTGCCAGCAGTTTATTAGGGGAGGCAGGCAGCGAGCAGTACTTC
>.|TRBJ1-1|13|TRBV27|.
CASSIHSNTEAFF
TGTGCCAGCAGTATCCACTCGAACACTGAAGCTTTCTTT
>.|TRBJ2-5|14|TRBV9|.
CASSVAAGFETQYF
TGTGCCAGCAGCGTAGCTGCCGGGTTTGAGACCCAGTACTTC
>.|TRBJ2-1|14|TRBV5-6|.
CASSPTWPSFEQFF
TGTGCCAGCAGTCCCACTTGGCCTAGTTTTGAGCAGTTCTTC
>.|TRBJ2-3|15|TRBV9|.
CASSVGGLGTDTQYF
TGTGCCAGCAGCGTAGGAGGTCTTGGCACAGATACGCAGTATTTT
>.|TRBJ2-1|12|TRBV7-2|.
CASSLQGNEQFF
TGTGCCAGCAGCCTACAGGGTAATGAGCAGTTCTTC
>TRBD2|TRBJ2-7|13|TRBV2|.
CASSSSGGYEQYF
TGTGCCAGCAGTTCTAGCGGAGGGTACGAGCAGTACTTC
>.|TRBJ2-7|13|TRBV7-6|.
CASSPSGFDEQYF
TGTGCCAGCAGCCCCTCCGGGTTCGACGAGCAGTACTTC
>.|TRBJ2-7|14|TRBV4-1|.
CASSPAGTPDEQYF
TGCGCCAGCAGCCCAGCCGGGACTCCGGACGAGCAGTACTTC
>.|TRBJ2-7|12|TRBV9|.
CASSVAGNEQYF
TGTGCCAGCAGCGTAGCCGGGAACGAGCAGTACTTC
>.|TRBJ2-1|15|TRBV11-2|.
CASSPGGGGLDEQFF
TGTGCCAGCAGCCCAGGAGGGGGGGGCCTTGATGAGCAGTTCTTC
>.|TRBJ1-1|15|TRBV5-4|few
CASSLTEVGNTEAFF
TGTGCCAGCAGCTTGACAGAAGTCGGGAACACTGAAGCTTTCTTT
>TRBD1|TRBJ1-1|14|TRBV19|.
CASRNPGGWTEAFF
TGTGCCAGTAGAAATCCAGGGGGCTGGACTGAAGCTTTCTTT
>TRBD2|TRBJ2-5|16|TRBV2|.
CASSGRSGGTQETQYF
TGTGCCAGCAGTGGTCGCAGCGGGGGGACCCAAGAGACCCAGTACTTC
>.|TRBJ1-1|15|TRBV7-9|.
CASSLVEGSDTEAFF
TGTGCCAGCAGCTTAGTGGAGGGGTCGGACACTGAAGCTTTCTTT
>.|TRBJ2-3|15|TRBV2|once
CASSTGTTSTDTQYF
TGTGCCAGCAGTACCGGGACAACTAGCACAGATACGCAGTATTTT